This is a list of T cell receptor beta chains from one sample in a study of CD8+CD57+ T cells in acquired aplastic anemia. TCRdb passed the reads through MiXCR, listing each CDR3 protein once. This table holds about 190,000 distinct CDR3 sequences, around 45% found once. Sequencing was performed on sorted CD4+, CD8+, or CD8+CD57+ T cells (not recorded which) from PBMCs. The source is a human donor with aplastic anemia. The CDR3 runs from the conserved cysteine through the conserved F or W. The D gene is left open where the match is weak. Clone size is shown for a subset of rows, as once, few, many or a class of expanded clone.

V gene,J gene,clone size,D gene,CDR3 protein,CDR3 DNA
TRBV29-1,TRBJ2-5,-,-,CSASSGRETQYF,TGCAGTGCTAGTTCGGGACGGGAGACCCAGTACTTC
TRBV11-1,TRBJ2-2,few,TRBD1,CASSLGYPPRRDRRNTGELFF,TGTGCCAGCAGCTTAGGGTACCCCCCCCGCCGGGACAGGAGGAACACCGGGGAGCTGTTTTTT
TRBV28,TRBJ2-7,many,-,CASSWVGREQYF,TGTGCCAGCAGTTGGGTGGGGAGGGAGCAGTACTTC
TRBV20-1,TRBJ2-3,many,TRBD1,CSARGSGQGSTDTQYF,TGCAGTGCTAGAGGGTCGGGACAGGGGAGCACAGATACGCAGTATTTT
TRBV2,TRBJ2-7,-,-,CASSYDSYEQYF,TGTGCCAGCAGCTATGACAGCTACGAGCAGTACTTC
TRBV25-1,TRBJ2-3,-,-,CAPPEGTSDTQYF,TGTGCTCCCCCTGAAGGTACTTCCGATACGCAGTATTTT
TRBV5-1,TRBJ2-1,-,TRBD2,CASSPDSLAANEQFF,TGCGCCAGCAGCCCGGACTCCCTAGCGGCCAATGAGCAGTTCTTC
TRBV25-1,TRBJ2-3,-,TRBD2,CASSELRRENTDTQYF,TGTGCCAGCAGTGAATTGCGGCGGGAGAACACAGATACGCAGTATTTT
TRBV5-1,TRBJ2-7,few,TRBD1,CASTPATGSYEQYF,TGCGCCAGCACGCCCGCGACAGGGAGCTACGAGCAGTACTTC
TRBV4-2,TRBJ2-1,-,TRBD1,CASSQAPGGQGVYNEQFF,TGTGCCAGCAGCCAGGCTCCGGGGGGACAGGGGGTTTACAATGAGCAGTTCTTC
TRBV5-1,TRBJ2-7,many,TRBD2,CASSALAGGPGEQYF,TGCGCCAGCAGCGCCCTAGCGGGAGGGCCGGGAGAGCAGTACTTC
TRBV7-3,TRBJ2-7,-,-,CASSLTLGVDYEQYF,TGTGCCAGCAGCTTAACTCTGGGAGTGGACTACGAGCAGTACTTC
TRBV20-1,TRBJ1-2,many,-,CSARGLEGYGYTF,TGCAGTGCGAGGGGCCTGGAAGGGTATGGCTACACCTTC
TRBV2,TRBJ2-7,few,-,CASGKQWGSYEQYF,TGTGCCAGCGGCAAGCAGTGGGGCTCCTACGAGCAGTACTTC
TRBV4-1,TRBJ2-7,-,TRBD1,CASSRQGEGYEQYF,TGCGCCAGCAGCCGACAGGGGGAGGGCTACGAGCAGTACTTC
TRBV7-8,TRBJ2-4,-,-,CASSRTGTPKNIQYF,TGTGCCAGCAGCCGAACCGGGACACCTAAAAACATTCAGTACTTC
TRBV7-2,TRBJ2-1,many,-,CASSFYNEQFF,TGTGCCAGCAGCTTCTACAATGAGCAGTTCTTC
TRBV24-1,TRBJ2-1,few,TRBD1,CATSDSGTDTYNEQFF,TGTGCCACCAGTGATTCCGGGACAGACACCTACAATGAGCAGTTCTTC
TRBV19,TRBJ1-2,-,TRBD1,CASSIGDRGNYGYTF,TGTGCCAGTAGTATTGGCGACAGGGGAAACTATGGCTACACCTTC
TRBV29-1,TRBJ2-7,many,-,CSPIKRRGPRPAYEQYF,TGCAGCCCAATTAAAAGGCGAGGACCCCGACCAGCCTACGAGCAGTACTTC
TRBV12-3/TRBV12-4,TRBJ2-7,-,-,CASSLPEGGEQYF,TGTGCCAGCAGTTTGCCCGAGGGAGGCGAGCAGTACTTC
TRBV6-1,TRBJ1-5,few,-,CASSAQTGISNQPQHF,TGTGCCAGCAGTGCCCAAACAGGGATATCGAATCAGCCCCAGCATTTT
TRBV12-3/TRBV12-4,TRBJ2-3,many,-,CASSPLLTQYF,TGTGCCAGCAGCCCCCTACTGACGCAGTATTTT